This paragraph reports one TCR beta chain. Researchers ran the PCR with 60 Vbeta and 13 Jbeta primers. Sequencing used immunoSEQ multiplex PCR; TCRdb keeps in-frame clones, though not all of them. The repertoire table contains about 50,000 clones. The record originates from a study of cytomegalovirus exposure and HLA in healthy donors. The material sequenced was PBMCs. The receptor comes from a middle-aged woman in good health and CMV-seronegative.

This CDR3 is CASSYENSREAFF. The CDR3 DNA follows: TGCGCCAGCAGCTACGAAAACTCGAGAGAAGCTTTCTTT. The chain uses TRBV5-1 and TRBJ1-1; D remains unclear. With 3 bases removed from V and 8 bases from J, the gap between germline ends came to 14 bases. CDR1 and CDR2 (germline): SGHRS, YFSETQ. The CDR3 runs to 13 residues.